These 30 T cell receptor beta chains came from one sample sequenced in a study of shared T cell receptors in the human thymus. Libraries were prepared by immunoSEQ multiplex PCR; TCRdb keeps only in-frame clonotypes and omits some of them. This repertoire shows over 650,000 clones, about 89% found once; its top ten account for 0.0094%. The sample also formed part of further work on human thymus T cells.

Specimen: thymocytes. The receptors here all came from a boy younger than two with a congenital heart defect.

CDR3 DNA sequence: TGTGCCAGCAGCGACAGCTATAGCAATCAGCCCCAGCATTTT. Translated, it gives CASSDSYSNQPQHF. The chain uses TRBV9 and TRBJ1-5; D gene ambiguous. The CDR3 has 14 amino acids. CDR1 and CDR2 from the germline V gene are SGDLS and YYNGEE. Trimming pared 3 bases from V and 0 bases from J, leaving 7 bases between.

The chain carries TRBV6-1 and TRBJ1-3, with D maybe TRBD1 (6 bases). There are 16 residues in the CDR3. V was clipped by 3 bases and J by 4 bases, with 16 bases between them. Germline CDR1 and CDR2: MNHNS and SASEGT. CDR3 residues: CASSEVRGGSGNTIYF. In DNA form, the CDR3 reads TGTGCCAGCAGTGAGGTGAGAGGGGGATCCGGAAACACCATATATTTT.

V gene TRBV23-1 combines with J gene TRBJ2-1, with D maybe TRBD2 (5 bases). TRBV23-1 belongs to the ORF category, with a function that is uncertain. The V end was cut by 0 bases, the J end by 3 bases, with 33 bases between. This CDR3 is 23 amino acids long. CDR3 coding DNA: TGCGCCAGCAGTCAATCGGTAACTACGCCACGTACCACGTCGGTCGGGGACTACAATGAGCAGTTCTTC. It codes for CASSQSVTTPRTTSVGDYNEQFF.

The chain has TRBV14 and TRBJ2-7; D perhaps matches TRBD1 (5 bases). Trimming pared 4 bases from V and 3 bases from J, leaving 10 bases between. CDR1 and CDR2 (germline): SGHDN, FVKESK. CDR3 length: 13 residues. This chain's CDR3 is CASSLQGCYEQYF. The CDR3, as DNA: TGTGCCAGCAGCCTTCAGGGATGCTACGAGCAGTACTTC.

V and J are TRBV4-1 and TRBJ2-7, with D tentatively TRBD2 (5 bases). The CDR3 contains 13 residues. Trimming cost V 2 bases and J 5 bases, with 10 bases left between them. In germline, CDR1 is MGHRA, CDR2 YSYEKL. CDR3 amino acids: CASSQSFGDEQYF. The CDR3, as DNA: TGCGCCAGCAGCCAAAGCTTCGGGGACGAGCAGTACTTC.

CDR3 nucleotide sequence: TGTGCCAGCAGTTACAGGGCCAGCACAGATACGCAGTATTTT. This gives the protein CASSYRASTDTQYF. The chain joins TRBV6-4 to TRBJ2-3; possible D gene TRBD1, 6 bases. Germline CDR1 MRHNA, CDR2 SNTAGT. V shed 5 bases and J shed 0 bases, with 9 bases lying between them. This CDR3 has 14 amino acids.

This clone was detected only a few times. The rearrangement links TRBV19 to TRBJ2-5, with 8 bases that match TRBD2. CDR1 LNHDA and CDR2 SQIVND come from the germline V gene (reference sequence). V gave up 3 bases and J gave up 1 base; unmatched junction bases: 10. The CDR3 is 17 amino acids. CDR3 sequence reads: CASSMLFSGELQETQYF. In DNA, the CDR3 is TGTGCCAGTAGTATGCTTTTTAGCGGGGAACTCCAAGAGACCCAGTACTTC.

The rearrangement links TRBV30 to TRBJ2-2, with TRBD1 matching 10 bases. This CDR3 has 18 amino acids. V was pared by 1 base and J by 6 bases, with 14 bases of the junction left unmatched. CDR1 is GTSNPN, CDR2 SVGIG, per germline (reference sequence). The DNA of the CDR3 is TGTGCCTGGAGTGCACCTCCGGGACAGGGGCGTCTTGCCGGGGAGCTGTTTTTT. Its protein product is CAWSAPPGQGRLAGELFF.

V gene TRBV18 combines with J gene TRBJ2-7, with 9 positions matching TRBD2. CDR1 and CDR2 (germline): KGHSH, LQKENI. Unmatched junction bases numbered 11, after V lost 3 bases and J lost 5 bases. The CDR3 sequence is 16 residues long. CDR3 residues: CASSPRRGAGGNEQYF. For the CDR3, the DNA is TGTGCCAGCTCACCCCGTCGGGGAGCGGGGGGCAACGAGCAGTACTTC.

The genes are TRBV5-1 and TRBJ2-7, with no clear D. The ends were cut back, 5 bases at V and 3 bases at J, with 6 bases in the middle. The CDR3 has 11 amino acids. In germline, CDR1 is SGHRS, CDR2 YFSETQ. CDR3 residues: CASRLNYEQYF. CDR3 DNA sequence: TGCGCCAGCAGACTAAACTACGAGCAGTACTTC.

The V gene is TRBV28, the J gene TRBJ1-1; D is uncertain. The CDR3 extends over 14 amino acids. Germline V gene data show CDR1 as MDHEN and CDR2 as SYDVKM. The V gene lost 2 bases and the J gene lost 1 base, with 8 bases spanning the gap. The CDR3 loop is CASSLRQENTEAFF. CDR3 bases: TGTGCCAGCAGTTTACGTCAGGAGAACACTGAAGCTTTCTTT.

The chain joins TRBV4-3 to TRBJ2-3, with a weak D call TRBD1 (7 bases). The CDR3 totals 16 residues. Trimming stripped 1 base from V and 3 bases from J, with 14 bases between. CDR1 is LGHNA, CDR2 YSLEER, per germline. The DNA for the CDR3 is TGCGCCAGCAGCCAAGGGGGGGACAGAGAGACAGATACGCAGTATTTT. Translation: CASSQGGDRETDTQYF.

CDR3 sequence: CAWTGPRDNNYGYTF. CDR3 bases: TGTGCCTGGACCGGACCCCGGGACAACAACTATGGCTACACCTTC. The chain carries TRBV30 and TRBJ1-2, with a tentative D call TRBD1 (6 bases). The V end lost 4 bases, the J end lost 2 bases, and 17 bases lay between the germline ends. The CDR3 contains 15 residues. The V gene's germline CDR1 is GTSNPN and CDR2 SVGIG (reference sequence).

V is TRBV5-1 and J is TRBJ2-2, with D uncertain. Germline V lookup: CDR1 SGHRS, CDR2 YFSETQ. Between the trimmed V and J ends, which lost 3 bases and 9 bases, there was a span of 9 bases. This CDR3 comprises 12 residues. The CDR3 DNA reads TGCGCCAGCAGCTATGGGCCGCGGGAGCTGTTTTTT. Encoded protein: CASSYGPRELFF.

The V call is TRBV4-2, the J call TRBJ2-7, with TRBD2 identical over 11 bases. This CDR3 spans 17 amino acids. The J segment lost 2 bases and the V segment lost 4 bases, leaving 10 bases of the junction unmatched. The germline gives CDR1 LGHNA, CDR2 YNFKEQ. Here the CDR3 DNA reads TGTGCCAGCAGCCCAACCAATACTAGCGGGGGAACCTACGAGCAGTACTTC. Its protein product is CASSPTNTSGGTYEQYF.

This clone turned up a few times. Here the CDR3 DNA reads TGTGCCAGCAGTTGGCATAGCCACTTTAACGAGCAGTACTTC. Translated, it gives CASSWHSHFNEQYF. This chain joins TRBV6-5 and TRBJ2-7; D is unresolved. The CDR3 is 14 amino acids. The germline V gene encodes CDR1 MNHEY and CDR2 SVGAGI. Trimming removed 4 bases from V and 5 bases from J, with 15 bases in between.

The rearrangement uses TRBV2 and TRBJ1-1; D call uncertain. Trimming took 3 bases from V and 7 from J, leaving 21 bases between them. The CDR3 spans 16 residues. Germline assignment: CDR1 SNHLY and CDR2 FYNNEI. The CDR3 sequence: CASSEPQEGPFCEAFF. Here the CDR3 DNA reads TGTGCCAGCAGTGAGCCTCAGGAGGGCCCTTTTTGTGAAGCTTTCTTT.

The CDR3 DNA reads as TGTGCCAGCAGCTTAGGGGCCACAGGGTCAAGCTATGGCTACACCTTC. This codes for CASSLGATGSSYGYTF. This sequence joins TRBV5-6 and TRBJ1-2; perhaps TRBD1 as D (6 bases). Trimming took 2 bases from V and 4 from J, leaving 18 bases between them. The CDR3 length is 16 residues. Germline CDR1 is SGHDT and CDR2 is YYEEEE.

The V call is TRBV7-2, the J call TRBJ2-7; 8 bases fit TRBD1. There are 14 residues in the CDR3. Germline-derived CDR1 and CDR2 are SGHTA and FQGNSA. With 4 bases clipped from V and 7 bases from J, the junction kept 9 bases outside the gene matches. The CDR3 region is CASSYGQGGLEQYF. CDR3 in DNA: TGTGCCAGCAGCTACGGACAGGGTGGCTTAGAGCAGTACTTC.

The genes are TRBV5-4 and TRBJ1-1, with D possibly being TRBD1 (6 bases). The V end lost 4 bases, the J end lost 6 bases, and 16 bases lay between the germline ends. CDR3 length: 14 amino acids. CDR1 is SGHNT, CDR2 YYREEE, per germline (reference sequence). The CDR3 sequence: CASSHSTGFSEAFF. CDR3 DNA: TGTGCCAGCAGCCACTCTACAGGGTTCTCTGAAGCTTTCTTT.

The CDR3 sequence: CASSQPWKGNEKLFF. The CDR3 region has the DNA TGTGCCAGCAGCCAACCGTGGAAGGGGAATGAAAAACTGTTTTTT. The chain has TRBV14 and TRBJ1-4; tentative D call: TRBD1 (5 bases). Germline V gene data show CDR1 as SGHDN and CDR2 as FVKESK. The CDR3 loop spans 15 amino acids. Trimming took 2 bases from V and 5 from J, leaving 12 bases between them.

The J gene is TRBJ2-7, the V gene TRBV2; D call uncertain. Trimming pared 6 bases from V and 5 bases from J, leaving 20 bases between. Germline-derived CDR1 and CDR2 are SNHLY and FYNNEI. The length of the CDR3 is 15 residues. CDR3 amino acids: CASSDTRAPRHEQYF. The CDR3 region has the DNA TGTGCCAGCAGCGATACTCGCGCCCCGCGTCACGAGCAGTACTTC.

The sample holds one count of this clone. V gene TRBV28 combines with J gene TRBJ2-1, with D possibly matching TRBD2 (6 bases). This CDR3 has 15 amino acids. CDR1 MDHEN and CDR2 SYDVKM come from the germline V gene. V lost 10 bases to trimming and J lost 4 bases, with 20 bases between them. Here the CDR3 DNA reads TGTGCCACACAACGGCCGGGACTGACGTACAATGAGCAGTTCTTC. Its translation is CATQRPGLTYNEQFF.

The chain recombines TRBV7-3 with TRBJ2-1; no firm D call. The germline CDR1 and CDR2 sequences are SGHTA and FQGTGA. The CDR3 is 15 amino acids. V was clipped by 1 base and J by 0 bases, with 7 bases between them. CDR3 in amino acids: CASSLSSGSYNEQFF. The CDR3, as DNA: TGTGCCAGCAGCTTAAGCTCCGGCTCCTACAATGAGCAGTTCTTC.

V usage is TRBV4-1 and J usage is TRBJ2-3; no firm D call. The CDR3 is made up of 15 amino acids. The germline CDR1 and CDR2 sequences are MGHRA and YSYEKL. The V gene lost 3 bases and the J gene lost 3 bases, with 13 bases spanning the gap. The CDR3 here is CASSHPTWRTDTQYF. In DNA form, the CDR3 reads TGCGCCAGCAGCCACCCCACGTGGCGGACAGATACGCAGTATTTT.

This chain joins TRBV7-9 and TRBJ1-1, with 9 bases identical to TRBD1. The germline V gene has CDR1 SEHNR and CDR2 FQNEAQ (reference sequence). With V trimmed by 1 base and J by 0 bases, 3 bases remained unmatched. The CDR3 covers 16 residues. The CDR3 DNA reads TGTGCCAGCAGCTTAGGTGGGACAGGGTTGAACACTGAAGCTTTCTTT. It codes for CASSLGGTGLNTEAFF.

The chain combines TRBV4-1 with TRBJ2-7; D is undetermined. The V end was cut by 1 base, the J end by 0 bases, with 10 bases between. Looked up from germline, CDR1 is MGHRA and CDR2 is YSYEKL. The CDR3 spans 15 residues. CDR3 coding DNA: TGCGCCAGCAGCCAAGGGCGCGGCTTCTCCTACGAGCAGTACTTC. It specifies CASSQGRGFSYEQYF.

The CDR3 region is CASSSRHVNTEAFF. The CDR3 DNA sequence: TGTGCCAGCAGCAGTAGACACGTTAACACTGAAGCTTTCTTT. V usage is TRBV5-6 and J usage is TRBJ1-1; D gene unclear. The V and J ends lost 4 bases and 2 bases respectively, with 12 bases between them. CDR3 size: 14 residues. Germline V gene lookup returns CDR1 SGHDT and CDR2 YYEEEE. Based on the CDR3 plus reference TRBV5-6 and TRBJ1-1, the full variable domain is DAGVTQSPTHLIKTRGQQVTLRCSPKSGHDTVSWYQQALGQGPQFIFQYYEEEERQRGNFPDRFSGHQFPNYSSELNVNALLLGDSALYLCASSSRHVNTEAFFGQGTRLTVV.

Written as DNA, the CDR3 is TGTGCCAGCAGCAACAGACAGTCCTGGGGATCAGATACGCAGTATTTT. It specifies CASSNRQSWGSDTQYF. The chain joins TRBV5-6 to TRBJ2-3; TRBD1 is a possible D gene (5 bases). Per germline, CDR1 SGHDT and CDR2 YYEEEE. The CDR3 totals 16 residues. V was clipped by 4 bases and J by 4 bases, with 19 bases between them.

The chain combines TRBV11-2 with TRBJ2-3, with TRBD2 matching 8 bases. CDR1 is SGHAT and CDR2 is FQNNGV in the germline V gene. The V and J ends lost 4 bases and 3 bases, in that order; junction bases with no gene match: 12. The CDR3 consists of 17 residues. The CDR3 bases are TGTGCCAGCAGCTCTCCGGGCGGCGGGAGGAGGACAGATACGCAGTATTTT. It encodes CASSSPGGGRRTDTQYF.